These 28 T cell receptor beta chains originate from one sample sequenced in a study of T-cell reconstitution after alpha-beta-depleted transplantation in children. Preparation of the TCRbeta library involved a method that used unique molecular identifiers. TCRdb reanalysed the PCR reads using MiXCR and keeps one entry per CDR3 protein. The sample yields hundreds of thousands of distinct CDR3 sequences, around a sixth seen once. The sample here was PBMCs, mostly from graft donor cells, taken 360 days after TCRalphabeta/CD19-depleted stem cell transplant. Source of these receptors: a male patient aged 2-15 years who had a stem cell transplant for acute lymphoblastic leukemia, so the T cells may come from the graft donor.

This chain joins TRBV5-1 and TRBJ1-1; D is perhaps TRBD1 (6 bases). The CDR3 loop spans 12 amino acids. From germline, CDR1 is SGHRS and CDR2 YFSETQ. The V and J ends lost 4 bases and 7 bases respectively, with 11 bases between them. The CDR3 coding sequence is TGCGCCAGCAGCAATGACAGGCGTGAAGCTTTCTTT. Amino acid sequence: CASSNDRREAFF.

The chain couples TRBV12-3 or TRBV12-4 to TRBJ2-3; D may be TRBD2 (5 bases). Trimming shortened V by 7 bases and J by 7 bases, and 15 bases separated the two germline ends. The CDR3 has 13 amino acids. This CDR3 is CASTPVGDHTQYF. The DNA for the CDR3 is TGTGCCAGCACCCCCGTCGGGGATCATACGCAGTATTTT.

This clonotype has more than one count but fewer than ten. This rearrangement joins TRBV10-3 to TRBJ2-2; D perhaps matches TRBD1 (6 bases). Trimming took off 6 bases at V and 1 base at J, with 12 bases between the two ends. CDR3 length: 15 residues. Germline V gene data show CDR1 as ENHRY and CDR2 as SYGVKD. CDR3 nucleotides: TGTGCCATCAGGACCGTACAGGGGAACACCGGGGAGCTGTTTTTT. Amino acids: CAIRTVQGNTGELFF.

CDR3 amino acids: CSVERLGDSETQYF. DNA of the CDR3: TGCAGCGTTGAGAGGCTTGGAGATTCAGAGACCCAGTACTTC. The rearrangement joins TRBV29-1 to TRBJ2-5, with no clear D. The CDR3 consists of 14 residues. V was shortened by 3 bases and J by 4 bases, with 15 bases between the two germline ends. CDR1 is SQVTM and CDR2 is ANQGSEA in the germline V gene. Together with reference TRBV29-1 and TRBJ2-5, the CDR3 gives the full variable domain: SAVISQKPSRDICQRGTSLTIQCQVDSQVTMMFWYRQQPGQSLTLIATANQGSEATYESGFVIDKFPISRPNLTFSTLTVSNMSPEDSSIYLCSVERLGDSETQYFGPGTRLLVL.

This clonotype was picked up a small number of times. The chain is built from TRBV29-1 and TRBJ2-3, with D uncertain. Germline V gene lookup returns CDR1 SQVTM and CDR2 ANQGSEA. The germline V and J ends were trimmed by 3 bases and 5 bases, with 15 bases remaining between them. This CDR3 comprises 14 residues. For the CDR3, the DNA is TGCAGCGTTGAGGGTGACCACGACTTAGATACGCAGTATTTT. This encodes CSVEGDHDLDTQYF.

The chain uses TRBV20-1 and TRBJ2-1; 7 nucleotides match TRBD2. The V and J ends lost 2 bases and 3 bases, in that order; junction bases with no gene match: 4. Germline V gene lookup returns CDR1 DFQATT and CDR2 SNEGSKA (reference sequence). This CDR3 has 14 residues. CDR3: CSARTGGSYNEQFF. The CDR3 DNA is TGCAGTGCTAGAACGGGGGGAAGCTACAATGAGCAGTTCTTC.

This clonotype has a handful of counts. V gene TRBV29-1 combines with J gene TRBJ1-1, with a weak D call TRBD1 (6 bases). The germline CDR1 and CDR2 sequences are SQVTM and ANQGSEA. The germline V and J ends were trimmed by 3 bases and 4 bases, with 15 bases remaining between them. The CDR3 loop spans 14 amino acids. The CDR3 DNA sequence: TGCAGCGTTGAGCTCCTTGGACAGACCACTGAAGCTTTCTTT. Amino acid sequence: CSVELLGQTTEAFF.

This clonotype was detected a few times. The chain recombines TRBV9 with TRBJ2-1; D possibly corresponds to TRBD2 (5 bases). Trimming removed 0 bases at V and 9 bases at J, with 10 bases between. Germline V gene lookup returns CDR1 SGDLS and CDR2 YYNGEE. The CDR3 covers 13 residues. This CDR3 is CASSVAGWGEQFF. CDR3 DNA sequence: TGTGCCAGCAGCGTAGCGGGATGGGGTGAGCAGTTCTTC.

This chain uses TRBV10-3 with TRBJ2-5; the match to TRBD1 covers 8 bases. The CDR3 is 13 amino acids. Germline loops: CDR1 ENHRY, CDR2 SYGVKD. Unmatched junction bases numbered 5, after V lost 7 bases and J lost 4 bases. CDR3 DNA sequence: TGTGCCATCAAAGGCAGGGGGCCAGAGACCCAGTACTTC. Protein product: CAIKGRGPETQYF.

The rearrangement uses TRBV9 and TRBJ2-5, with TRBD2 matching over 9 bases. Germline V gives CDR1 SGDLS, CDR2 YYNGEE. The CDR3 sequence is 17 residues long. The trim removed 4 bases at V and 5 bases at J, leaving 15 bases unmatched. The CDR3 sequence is CASSRSAVAGASETQYF. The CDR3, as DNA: TGTGCCAGCAGCCGCTCAGCGGTAGCGGGGGCGTCGGAGACCCAGTACTTC.

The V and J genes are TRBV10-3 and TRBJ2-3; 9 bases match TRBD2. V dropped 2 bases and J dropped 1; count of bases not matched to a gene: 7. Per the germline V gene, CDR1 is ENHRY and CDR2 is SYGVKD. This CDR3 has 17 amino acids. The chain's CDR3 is CAISEGRGGPRTDTQYF. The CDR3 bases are TGTGCCATCAGTGAGGGGCGGGGGGGTCCTCGCACAGATACGCAGTATTTT.

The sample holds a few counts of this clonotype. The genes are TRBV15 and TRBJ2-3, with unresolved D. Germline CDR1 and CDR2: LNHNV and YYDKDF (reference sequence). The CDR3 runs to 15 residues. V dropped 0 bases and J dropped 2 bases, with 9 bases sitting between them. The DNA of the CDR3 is TGTGCCACCAGCAGAGAGCCAGCGAACACAGATACGCAGTATTTT. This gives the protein CATSREPANTDTQYF.

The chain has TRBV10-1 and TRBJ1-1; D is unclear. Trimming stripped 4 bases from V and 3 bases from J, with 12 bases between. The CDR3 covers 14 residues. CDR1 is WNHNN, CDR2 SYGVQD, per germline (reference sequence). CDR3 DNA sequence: TGCGCCAGCAGTGTGGTAAGAGAGGACACTGAAGCTTTCTTT. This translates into CASSVVREDTEAFF.

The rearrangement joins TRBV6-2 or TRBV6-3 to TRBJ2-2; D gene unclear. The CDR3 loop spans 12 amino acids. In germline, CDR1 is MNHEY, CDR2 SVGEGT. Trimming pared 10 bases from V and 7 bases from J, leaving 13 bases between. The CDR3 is CATRPGSGELFF. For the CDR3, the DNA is TGTGCCACCAGACCGGGCAGCGGGGAGCTGTTTTTT.

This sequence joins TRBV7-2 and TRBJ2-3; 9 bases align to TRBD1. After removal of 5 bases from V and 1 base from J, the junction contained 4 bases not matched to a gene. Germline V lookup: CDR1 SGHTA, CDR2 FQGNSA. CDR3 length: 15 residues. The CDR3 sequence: CASSGTGQRTDTQYF. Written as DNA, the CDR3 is TGTGCCAGCAGCGGGACAGGGCAACGCACAGATACGCAGTATTTT.

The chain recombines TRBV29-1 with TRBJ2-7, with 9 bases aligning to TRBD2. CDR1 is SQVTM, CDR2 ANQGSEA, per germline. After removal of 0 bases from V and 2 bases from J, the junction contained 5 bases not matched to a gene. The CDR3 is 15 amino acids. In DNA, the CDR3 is TGCAGCGTTGAAGACCGGCTAGCGGGGCCCTACGAGCAGTACTTC. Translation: CSVEDRLAGPYEQYF.

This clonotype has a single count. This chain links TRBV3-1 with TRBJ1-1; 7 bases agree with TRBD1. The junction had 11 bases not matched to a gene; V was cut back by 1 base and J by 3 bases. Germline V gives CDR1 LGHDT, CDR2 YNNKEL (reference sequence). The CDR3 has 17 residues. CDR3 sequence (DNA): TGTGCCAGCAGCCAAGTGGGGGGACAGCGACCCGACACTGAAGCTTTCTTT. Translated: CASSQVGGQRPDTEAFF.

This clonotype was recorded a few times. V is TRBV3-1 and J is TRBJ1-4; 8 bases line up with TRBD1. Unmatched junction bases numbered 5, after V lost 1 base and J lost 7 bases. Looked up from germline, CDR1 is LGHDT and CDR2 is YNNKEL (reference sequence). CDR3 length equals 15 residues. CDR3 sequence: CASSQATGESEKLFF. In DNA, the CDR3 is TGTGCCAGCAGCCAAGCGACAGGGGAAAGTGAAAAACTGTTTTTT.

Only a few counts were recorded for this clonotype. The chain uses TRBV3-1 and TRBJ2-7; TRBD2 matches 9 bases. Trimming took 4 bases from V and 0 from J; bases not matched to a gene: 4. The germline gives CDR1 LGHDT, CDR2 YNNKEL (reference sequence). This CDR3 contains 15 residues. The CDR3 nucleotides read TGTGCCAGCAGCCCTCTAGCGGGGCTCTCCTACGAGCAGTACTTC. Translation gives CASSPLAGLSYEQYF.

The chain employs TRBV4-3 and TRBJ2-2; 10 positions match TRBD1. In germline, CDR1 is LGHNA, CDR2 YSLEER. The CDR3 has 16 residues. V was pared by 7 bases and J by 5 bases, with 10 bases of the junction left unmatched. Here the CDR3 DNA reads TGCGCCAGCACCCTTTTGACAGGGGGCCGGACCGGGGAGCTGTTTTTT. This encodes CASTLLTGGRTGELFF.

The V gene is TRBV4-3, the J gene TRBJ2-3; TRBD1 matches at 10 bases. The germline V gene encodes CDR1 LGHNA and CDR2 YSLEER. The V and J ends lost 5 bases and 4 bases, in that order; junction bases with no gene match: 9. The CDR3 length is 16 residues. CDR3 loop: CASSSRTGGFPDTQYF. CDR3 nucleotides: TGCGCCAGCAGCAGCCGGACAGGGGGTTTTCCAGATACGCAGTATTTT.

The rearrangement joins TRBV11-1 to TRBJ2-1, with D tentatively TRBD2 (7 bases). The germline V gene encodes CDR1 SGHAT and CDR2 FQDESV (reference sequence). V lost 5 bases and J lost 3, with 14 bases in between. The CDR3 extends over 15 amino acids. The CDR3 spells CASSEGGGFYNEQFF. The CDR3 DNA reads TGTGCCAGCAGCGAGGGGGGGGGATTCTACAATGAGCAGTTCTTC.

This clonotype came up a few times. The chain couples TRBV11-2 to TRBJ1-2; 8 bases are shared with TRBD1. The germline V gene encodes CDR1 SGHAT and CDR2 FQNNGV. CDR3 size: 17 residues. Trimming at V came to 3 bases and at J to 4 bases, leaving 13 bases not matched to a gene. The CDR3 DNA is TGTGCCAGCAGCTTGCACCCAGAAACAGGGGGTGGCTATGGCTACACCTTC. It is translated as CASSLHPETGGGYGYTF.

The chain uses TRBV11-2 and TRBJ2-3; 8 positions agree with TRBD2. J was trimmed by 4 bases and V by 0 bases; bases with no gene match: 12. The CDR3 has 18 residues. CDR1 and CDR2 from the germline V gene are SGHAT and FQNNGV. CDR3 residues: CASSLDRGGYQTADTQYF. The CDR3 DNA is TGTGCCAGCAGCTTAGACCGGGGGGGATATCAAACGGCAGATACGCAGTATTTT.

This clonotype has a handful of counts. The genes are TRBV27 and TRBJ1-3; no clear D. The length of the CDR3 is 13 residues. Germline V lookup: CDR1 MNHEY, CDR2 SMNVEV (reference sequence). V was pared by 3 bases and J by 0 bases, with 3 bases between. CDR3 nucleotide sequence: TGTGCCAGCAGTTTCTACTCTGGAAACACCATATATTTT. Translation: CASSFYSGNTIYF.

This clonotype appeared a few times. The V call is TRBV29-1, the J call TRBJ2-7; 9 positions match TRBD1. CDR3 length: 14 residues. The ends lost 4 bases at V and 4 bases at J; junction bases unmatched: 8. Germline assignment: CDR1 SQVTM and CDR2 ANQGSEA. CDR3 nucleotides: TGCAGCGTTGCCCCGGGACAGGGTGATTACGAGCAGTACTTC. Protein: CSVAPGQGDYEQYF.

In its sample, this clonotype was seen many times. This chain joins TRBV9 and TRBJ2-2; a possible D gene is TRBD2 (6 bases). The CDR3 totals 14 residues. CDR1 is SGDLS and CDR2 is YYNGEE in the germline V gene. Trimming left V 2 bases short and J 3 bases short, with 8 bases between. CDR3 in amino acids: CASSVGTYTGELFF. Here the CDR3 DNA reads TGTGCCAGCAGCGTTGGGACTTACACCGGGGAGCTGTTTTTT.

The CDR3: CSAWGSTPDNYGYTF. In DNA form, the CDR3 reads TGCAGTGCTTGGGGGTCAACACCTGACAACTATGGCTACACCTTC. The chain couples TRBV20-1 to TRBJ1-2; D possibly corresponds to TRBD1 (5 bases). Between the trimmed V and J ends, which lost 5 bases and 2 bases, there was a span of 18 bases. Germline assignment: CDR1 DFQATT and CDR2 SNEGSKA (reference sequence). CDR3 length: 15 amino acids.